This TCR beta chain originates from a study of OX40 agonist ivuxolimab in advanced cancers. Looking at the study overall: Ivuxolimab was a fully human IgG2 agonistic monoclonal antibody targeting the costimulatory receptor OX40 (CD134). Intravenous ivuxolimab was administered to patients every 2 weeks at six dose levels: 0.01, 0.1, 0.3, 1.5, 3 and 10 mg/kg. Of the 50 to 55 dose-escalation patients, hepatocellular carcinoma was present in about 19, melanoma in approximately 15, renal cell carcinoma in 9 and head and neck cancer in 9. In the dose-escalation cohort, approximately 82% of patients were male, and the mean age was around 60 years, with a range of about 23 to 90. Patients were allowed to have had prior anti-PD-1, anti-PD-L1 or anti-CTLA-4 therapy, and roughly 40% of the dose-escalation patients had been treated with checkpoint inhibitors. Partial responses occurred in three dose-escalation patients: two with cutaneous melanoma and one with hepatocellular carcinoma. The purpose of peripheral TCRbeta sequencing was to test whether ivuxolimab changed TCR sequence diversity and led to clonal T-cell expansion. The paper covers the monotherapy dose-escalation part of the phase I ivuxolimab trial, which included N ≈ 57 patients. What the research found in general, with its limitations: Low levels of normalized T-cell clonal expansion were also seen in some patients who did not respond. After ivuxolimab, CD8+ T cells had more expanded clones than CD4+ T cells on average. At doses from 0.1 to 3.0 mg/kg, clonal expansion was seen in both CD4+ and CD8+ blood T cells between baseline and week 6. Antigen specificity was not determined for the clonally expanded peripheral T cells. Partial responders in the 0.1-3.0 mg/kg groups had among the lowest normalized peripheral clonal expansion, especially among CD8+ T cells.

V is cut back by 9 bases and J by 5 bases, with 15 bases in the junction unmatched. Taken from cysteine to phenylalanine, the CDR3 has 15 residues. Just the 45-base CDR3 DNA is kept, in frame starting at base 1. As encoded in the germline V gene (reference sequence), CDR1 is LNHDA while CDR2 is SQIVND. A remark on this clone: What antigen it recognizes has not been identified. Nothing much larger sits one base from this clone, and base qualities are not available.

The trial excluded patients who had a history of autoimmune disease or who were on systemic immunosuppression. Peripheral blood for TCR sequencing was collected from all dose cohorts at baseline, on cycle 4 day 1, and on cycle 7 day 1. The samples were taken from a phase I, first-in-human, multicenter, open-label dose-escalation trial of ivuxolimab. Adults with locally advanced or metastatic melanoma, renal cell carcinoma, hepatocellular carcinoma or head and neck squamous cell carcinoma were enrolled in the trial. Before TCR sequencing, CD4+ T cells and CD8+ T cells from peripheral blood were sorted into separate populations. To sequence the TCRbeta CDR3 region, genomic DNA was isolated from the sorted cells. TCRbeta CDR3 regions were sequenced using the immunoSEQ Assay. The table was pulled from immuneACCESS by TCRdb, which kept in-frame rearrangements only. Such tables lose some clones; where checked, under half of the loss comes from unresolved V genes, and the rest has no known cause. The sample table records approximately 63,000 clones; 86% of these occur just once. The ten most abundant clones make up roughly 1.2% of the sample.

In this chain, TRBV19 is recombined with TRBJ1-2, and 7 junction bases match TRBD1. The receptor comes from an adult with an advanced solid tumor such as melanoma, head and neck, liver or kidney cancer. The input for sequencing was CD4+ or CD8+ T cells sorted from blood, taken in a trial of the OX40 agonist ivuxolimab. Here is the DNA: TGTGCCAGCAAAGTAGCGGATCAGGGGGTTTATGGCTACACCTTC. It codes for CASKVADQGVYGYTF.